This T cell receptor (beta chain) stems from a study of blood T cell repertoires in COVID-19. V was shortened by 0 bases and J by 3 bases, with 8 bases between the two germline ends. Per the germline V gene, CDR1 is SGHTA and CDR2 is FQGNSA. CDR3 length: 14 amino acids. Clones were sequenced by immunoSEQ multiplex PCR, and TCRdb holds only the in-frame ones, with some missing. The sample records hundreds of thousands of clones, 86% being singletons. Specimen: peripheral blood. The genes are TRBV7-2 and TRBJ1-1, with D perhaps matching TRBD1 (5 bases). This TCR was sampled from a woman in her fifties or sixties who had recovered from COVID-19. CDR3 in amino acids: CASSLALRDTEAFF. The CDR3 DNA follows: TGTGCCAGCAGCTTAGCCCTCAGGGACACTGAAGCTTTCTTT.